The rows below give T cell receptor beta chains drawn from one sample of a study of OX40 agonist ivuxolimab in advanced cancers. Produced via immunoSEQ multiplex PCR; TCRdb's table is partial and in-frame only. Seen here are tens of thousands of clones, 85% observed once, and the top ten hold 3.1%. The sequencing here drew on CD4+ or CD8+ T cells sorted from blood, taken in a trial of the OX40 agonist ivuxolimab. The receptors shown here come from an adult with an advanced solid tumor such as melanoma, head and neck, liver or kidney cancer. The CDR3 runs from the conserved cysteine through the conserved F or W. Each record gives: D gene, J gene, clone size, V gene, CDR3 protein, CDR3 DNA. A D gene is named only where the DNA matches it firmly. Rows give clone size only sometimes, using once, few, many, or a class for an expanded clone.

d_call: .; j_call: TRBJ2-1; clone_size: .; v_call: TRBV11-2; cdr3_aa: CASSLDWTGRGIYNEQFF; cdr3_nt: TGTGCCAGCAGCTTAGATTGGACAGGGAGGGGGATATACAATGAGCAGTTCTTC
d_call: .; j_call: TRBJ1-1; clone_size: .; v_call: TRBV4-2; cdr3_aa: CASSQDTGGPPEAFF; cdr3_nt: TGTGCCAGCAGCCAAGATACGGGGGGCCCCCCTGAAGCTTTCTTT
d_call: .; j_call: TRBJ1-1; clone_size: once; v_call: TRBV6-6; cdr3_aa: CASKPGGNTEAFF; cdr3_nt: TGTGCCAGCAAACCTGGGGGGAACACTGAAGCTTTCTTT
d_call: TRBD1; j_call: TRBJ1-4; clone_size: .; v_call: TRBV7-9; cdr3_aa: CASSLGQNEKLFF; cdr3_nt: TGTGCCAGCAGCCTGGGACAGAATGAAAAACTGTTTTTT
d_call: .; j_call: TRBJ2-5; clone_size: .; v_call: TRBV20-1; cdr3_aa: CSGVQEETQYF; cdr3_nt: TGCAGTGGGGTTCAGGAAGAGACCCAGTACTTC
d_call: TRBD1; j_call: TRBJ1-5; clone_size: .; v_call: TRBV7-8; cdr3_aa: CASSSEGARSNQPQHF; cdr3_nt: TGTGCCAGCAGCTCCGAGGGGGCCCGGAGCAATCAGCCCCAGCATTTT
d_call: .; j_call: TRBJ1-1; clone_size: .; v_call: TRBV27; cdr3_aa: CASSLSGESTEAFF; cdr3_nt: TGTGCCAGCAGTTTATCAGGGGAAAGCACTGAAGCTTTCTTT
d_call: .; j_call: TRBJ2-7; clone_size: few; v_call: TRBV5-6; cdr3_aa: CASSSLTGTLLYEQYF; cdr3_nt: TGTGCCAGCAGCTCGCTTACCGGGACACTACTCTACGAGCAGTACTTC
d_call: .; j_call: TRBJ2-7; clone_size: .; v_call: TRBV6-5; cdr3_aa: CATLRGDYEQYF; cdr3_nt: TGTGCCACGCTCCGAGGGGATTACGAGCAGTACTTC
d_call: .; j_call: TRBJ2-7; clone_size: .; v_call: TRBV2; cdr3_aa: CASSDWGSYEQYF; cdr3_nt: TGTGCCAGCAGTGACTGGGGGTCCTACGAGCAGTACTTC
d_call: TRBD1; j_call: TRBJ2-3; clone_size: .; v_call: TRBV19; cdr3_aa: CASSTRAGGSADTQYF; cdr3_nt: TGTGCCAGTAGTACCCGAGCAGGGGGCTCGGCAGATACGCAGTATTTT
d_call: TRBD1; j_call: TRBJ1-2; clone_size: few; v_call: TRBV27; cdr3_aa: CASRIGTGGRGYTF; cdr3_nt: TGTGCCAGCAGAATCGGGACAGGGGGCAGGGGCTACACCTTC
d_call: .; j_call: TRBJ1-1; clone_size: many; v_call: TRBV11-2; cdr3_aa: CASSLEPGPQGAFF; cdr3_nt: TGTGCCAGCAGCTTAGAGCCGGGACCCCAAGGGGCTTTCTTT
d_call: .; j_call: TRBJ2-3; clone_size: once; v_call: TRBV7-2; cdr3_aa: CASSLAGGPPTDTQYF; cdr3_nt: TGTGCCAGCAGCTTAGCGGGGGGGCCCCCGACAGATACGCAGTATTTT
d_call: .; j_call: TRBJ1-2; clone_size: .; v_call: TRBV4-1; cdr3_aa: CASSQERGTYNGYTF; cdr3_nt: TGCGCCAGCAGCCAAGAGAGAGGGACATATAATGGCTACACCTTC
d_call: TRBD2; j_call: TRBJ2-5; clone_size: .; v_call: TRBV6-6; cdr3_aa: CASSNRLAGRETQYF; cdr3_nt: TGTGCCAGCAGCAACCGACTAGCAGGCCGGGAGACCCAGTACTTC
d_call: .; j_call: TRBJ1-5; clone_size: .; v_call: TRBV27; cdr3_aa: CASSLFGTRKGNQPQHF; cdr3_nt: TGTGCCAGCAGTCTATTCGGGACTCGGAAAGGCAATCAGCCCCAGCATTTT
d_call: .; j_call: TRBJ1-1; clone_size: .; v_call: TRBV19; cdr3_aa: CASSIGPRNTEAFF; cdr3_nt: TGTGCCAGTAGTATCGGGCCCCGGAACACTGAAGCTTTCTTT
d_call: .; j_call: TRBJ2-7; clone_size: once; v_call: TRBV11-3; cdr3_aa: CASSLVSGPWLPYEQYF; cdr3_nt: TGTGCCAGCAGCTTAGTTTCGGGGCCGTGGTTACCCTACGAGCAGTACTTC
d_call: .; j_call: TRBJ1-5; clone_size: .; v_call: TRBV7-8; cdr3_aa: CASSPLTRANQPQHF; cdr3_nt: TGTGCCAGCAGCCCCCTAACCCGGGCCAATCAGCCCCAGCATTTT
d_call: TRBD2; j_call: TRBJ2-3; clone_size: .; v_call: TRBV5-1; cdr3_aa: CASSSSRLAGEDTQYF; cdr3_nt: TGCGCCAGCAGCTCCTCCCGACTAGCGGGAGAGGATACGCAGTATTTT
d_call: .; j_call: TRBJ1-2; clone_size: .; v_call: TRBV6-5; cdr3_aa: CASRREGGRNYGYTF; cdr3_nt: TGTGCCAGCAGACGGGAGGGGGGGAGAAACTATGGCTACACCTTC
d_call: .; j_call: TRBJ1-2; clone_size: once; v_call: TRBV2; cdr3_aa: CASSEMDYGYTF; cdr3_nt: TGTGCCAGCAGTGAAATGGACTATGGCTACACCTTC
d_call: TRBD1; j_call: TRBJ2-1; clone_size: .; v_call: TRBV5-1; cdr3_aa: CASSSNSGTGGAGEQFF; cdr3_nt: TGCGCCAGCAGCTCGAACTCCGGGACAGGGGGGGCGGGGGAGCAGTTCTTC
d_call: .; j_call: TRBJ2-2; clone_size: .; v_call: TRBV9; cdr3_aa: CASSVMGANTGELFF; cdr3_nt: TGTGCCAGCAGCGTAATGGGGGCCAACACCGGGGAGCTGTTTTTT
d_call: TRBD2; j_call: TRBJ2-7; clone_size: .; v_call: TRBV28; cdr3_aa: CASSLRAGGYTYEQYF; cdr3_nt: TGTGCCAGCAGTTTAAGGGCGGGGGGTTATACCTACGAGCAGTACTTC
d_call: .; j_call: TRBJ1-3; clone_size: .; v_call: TRBV11-2; cdr3_aa: CASSLVPPPGNTIYF; cdr3_nt: TGTGCCAGCAGCTTAGTCCCCCCACCTGGAAACACCATATATTTT
d_call: TRBD2; j_call: TRBJ2-3; clone_size: .; v_call: TRBV19; cdr3_aa: CASTSGGGLTDTQYF; cdr3_nt: TGTGCCAGTACGAGCGGGGGGGGACTCACAGATACGCAGTATTTT
d_call: .; j_call: TRBJ2-7; clone_size: .; v_call: TRBV29-1; cdr3_aa: CSVITGTPTRQYF; cdr3_nt: TGCAGCGTTATAACAGGTACCCCTACGAGGCAGTACTTC
d_call: TRBD2; j_call: TRBJ2-3; clone_size: .; v_call: TRBV11-3; cdr3_aa: CASSLGGLAGSSTDTQYF; cdr3_nt: TGTGCCAGCAGCTTAGGAGGACTAGCGGGCTCCAGCACAGATACGCAGTATTTT
d_call: .; j_call: TRBJ1-1; clone_size: .; v_call: TRBV5-4; cdr3_aa: CASSPPLKDQNTEAFF; cdr3_nt: TGTGCCAGCAGCCCTCCTTTGAAGGACCAGAACACTGAAGCTTTCTTT
d_call: TRBD1; j_call: TRBJ1-1; clone_size: .; v_call: TRBV29-1; cdr3_aa: CSVYRGDYTEAFF; cdr3_nt: TGCAGCGTTTACAGGGGCGACTACACTGAAGCTTTCTTT
d_call: .; j_call: TRBJ2-7; clone_size: .; v_call: TRBV21-1; cdr3_aa: CASPRGIDSPYEQYF; cdr3_nt: TGTGCCAGCCCAAGAGGAATAGACAGCCCCTACGAGCAGTACTTC
d_call: TRBD2; j_call: TRBJ2-1; clone_size: .; v_call: TRBV7-8; cdr3_aa: CASRPWASGGVLNEQFF; cdr3_nt: TGTGCCAGCAGACCCTGGGCTAGCGGGGGGGTTCTCAATGAGCAGTTCTTC
d_call: .; j_call: TRBJ2-3; clone_size: once; v_call: TRBV28; cdr3_aa: CASRRSGTDTQYF; cdr3_nt: TGTGCCAGCAGACGCAGCGGCACAGATACGCAGTATTTT
d_call: TRBD1; j_call: TRBJ1-5; clone_size: .; v_call: TRBV19; cdr3_aa: CATRDRGNSNQPQHF; cdr3_nt: TGTGCCACCCGGGACAGGGGAAATAGCAATCAGCCCCAGCATTTT
d_call: .; j_call: TRBJ2-7; clone_size: .; v_call: TRBV6-6; cdr3_aa: CASSYSLAGYEQYF; cdr3_nt: TGTGCCAGCAGTTACAGTCTTGCGGGTTACGAGCAGTACTTC
d_call: TRBD1; j_call: TRBJ2-7; clone_size: .; v_call: TRBV5-1; cdr3_aa: CASSLGQGINEQYF; cdr3_nt: TGCGCCAGCAGCTTGGGACAGGGGATCAACGAGCAGTACTTC
d_call: TRBD1; j_call: TRBJ1-3; clone_size: .; v_call: TRBV5-1; cdr3_aa: CASSLQGVILSGNTIYF; cdr3_nt: TGCGCCAGCAGCTTGCAGGGGGTGATCCTCTCTGGAAACACCATATATTTT